This TCR beta chain was identified in a study of cytomegalovirus exposure and HLA in healthy donors. Trimming removed 2 bases at V and 2 bases at J, with 10 bases between. Germline-derived CDR1 and CDR2 are SGHAT and FQNNGV. The CDR3 runs 14 residues. PCR primers comprised 60 Vbeta and 13 Jbeta primers. Some clones are missing from TCRdb's copy, which holds only in-frame ones; the method was immunoSEQ multiplex PCR. The data contain roughly 120,000 clones, 80% to 85% of them singletons. The chain links TRBV11-2 to TRBJ2-7, with D tentatively TRBD2 (5 bases). Sequenced material: PBMCs. This TCR came from a middle-aged woman in good health and CMV-seronegative. The CDR3 region is CASSLFGEPYEQYF. The CDR3 DNA is TGTGCCAGCAGCTTATTCGGGGAACCCTACGAGCAGTACTTC. The whole variable domain, remainder taken from reference TRBV11-2 and TRBJ2-7, is EAGVAQSPRYKIIEKRQSVAFWCNPISGHATLYWYQQILGQGPKLLIQFQNNGVVDDSQLPKDRFSAERLKGVDSTLKIQPAKLEDSAVYLCASSLFGEPYEQYFGPGTRLTVT.